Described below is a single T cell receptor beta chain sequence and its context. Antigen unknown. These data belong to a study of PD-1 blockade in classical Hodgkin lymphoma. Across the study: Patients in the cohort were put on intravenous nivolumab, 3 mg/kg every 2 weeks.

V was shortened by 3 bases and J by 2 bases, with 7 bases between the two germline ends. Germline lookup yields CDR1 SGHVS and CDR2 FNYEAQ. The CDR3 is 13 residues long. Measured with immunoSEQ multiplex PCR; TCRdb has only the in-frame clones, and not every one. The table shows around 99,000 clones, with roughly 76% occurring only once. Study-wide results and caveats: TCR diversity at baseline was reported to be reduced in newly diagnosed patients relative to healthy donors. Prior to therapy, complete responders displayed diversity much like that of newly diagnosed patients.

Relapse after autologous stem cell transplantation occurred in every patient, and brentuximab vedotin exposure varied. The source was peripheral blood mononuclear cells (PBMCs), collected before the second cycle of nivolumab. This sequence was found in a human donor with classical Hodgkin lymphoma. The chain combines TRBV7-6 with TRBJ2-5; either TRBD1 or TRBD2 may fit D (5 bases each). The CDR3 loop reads CASSLRGQETQYF. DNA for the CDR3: TGTGCCAGCAGCTTGAGGGGTCAAGAGACCCAGTACTTC.